This T cell receptor beta chain originates from a study of blood T cells in healthy people across ages. Notes on the study in general: With age, beta diversity per million T cells declined roughly linearly, significantly by about 37.

On this clonotype: What it binds is not known. The junction differs from germline at one of its ends, possibly a read error.

Germline V gives CDR1 ENHRY, CDR2 SYGVKD. The CDR3 extends over 14 amino acids. Primers used in a second PCR of roughly 7 to 12 cycles were a sample-barcoded 5' primer and a J-beta primer mix. TCRdb re-called the 5' RACE reads through MiXCR, storing one row per CDR3 protein. The sample has over 700,000 distinct CDR3 sequences; around 25% are singletons. These records were also assigned to another study, of T cells of mothers and their children. From that report: A second PCR was performed with the M1S primer. This primer added sample barcodes and 2-4 random nucleotides.

This clonotype was obtained from a boy younger than 18 in good health. The chain recombines TRBV10-3 with TRBJ2-7; D assignment may be TRBD1 or TRBD2 (5 bases each). Sample: blood. The CDR3 DNA reads as TGTGCCACCAGTGACGGGGACGAACCCTACGAGCAGTACTTC. Amino acids: CATSDGDEPYEQYF.